Below, 11 T cell receptor beta chains from the same sample are listed, as sequenced in a study of regulatory T cells in long-lasting Graves disease. Construction of the TCR beta libraries employed iRepertoire HTBI primers in conjunction with Arm-PCR of CDR3 regions. One entry per CDR3 protein, called by TCRdb with MiXCR from the multiplex PCR reads. The repertoire has about 430,000 distinct CDR3 sequences, roughly a fifth of them found once; the top ten carry around an eighth. Time point of the sample: persistent/refractory GD, antithyroid drugs over 5 years with positive TRAb. RNA extracted from PBMCs served as the sequencing template. Sequences were derived from peripheral blood mononuclear cells (PBMCs), sampled when the disease was refractory, from a patient treated with antithyroid drugs. The receptor source for this set is a female donor with Graves disease.

This clonotype was counted many times. The chain couples TRBV12-3 or TRBV12-4 to TRBJ1-1; possible D gene TRBD1, 5 bases. Trimming cost V 5 bases and J 0 bases, with 10 bases left between them. CDR3 length: 14 residues. The chain's CDR3 is CASSQTTVNTEAFF. The DNA of the CDR3 is TGTGCCAGCAGTCAGACGACAGTGAACACTGAAGCTTTCTTT.

This clonotype was picked up many times. V is TRBV29-1 and J is TRBJ1-2; 9 bases align to TRBD1. The CDR3 has 12 amino acids. The V and J ends lost 5 bases and 8 bases, in that order; junction bases with no gene match: 6. Germline V lookup: CDR1 SQVTM, CDR2 ANQGSEA. The CDR3 sequence is CSVSGQGRGYTF. The CDR3 DNA is TGCAGCGTTAGTGGACAGGGGAGGGGCTACACCTTC.

This clonotype was detected many times. The chain uses TRBV28 and TRBJ2-7, with D perhaps matching TRBD2 (6 bases). V dropped 2 bases and J dropped 9 bases, with 11 bases sitting between them. Looked up from germline, CDR1 is MDHEN and CDR2 is SYDVKM. This CDR3 has 12 residues. CDR3 region: CASSLMRETQYF. DNA for the CDR3: TGTGCCAGCAGTTTAATGCGGGAAACGCAGTACTTC.

Turning to this clonotype: A much more abundant neighbour one base away suggests this may be a read error. The J gene is TRBJ2-5, the V gene TRBV6-4; TRBD2 aligns across 8 bases. This CDR3 has 15 amino acids. Trimming took 8 bases from V and 5 from J; bases not matched to a gene: 13. Germline V CDR1 and CDR2: MRHNA, SNTAGT. In DNA form, the CDR3 reads TGTGCCAGCGGTGCTCCACTAGCGGTGGTGGAGACCCAGTACTTC. As protein: CASGAPLAVVETQYF.

This clonotype was observed many times. This chain connects TRBV28 to TRBJ2-4, with TRBD2 as a possible D gene (5 bases). CDR1 and CDR2 (germline): MDHEN, SYDVKM. The V end lost 10 bases, the J end lost 0 bases, and 10 bases lay between the germline ends. The CDR3 runs to 13 residues. The DNA for the CDR3 is TGTGCCACCCTAGCCGTAGCCAAAAACATTCAGTACTTC. The encoded protein is CATLAVAKNIQYF.

The chain employs TRBV7-2 and TRBJ2-7; perhaps TRBD2 as D (6 bases). The CDR3 spans 13 residues. Germline assignment: CDR1 SGHTA and CDR2 FQGNSA. The V gene lost 5 bases and the J gene lost 3 bases, with 11 bases spanning the gap. CDR3 in DNA: TGTGCCAGCAGCGCCACCGGGGGCTACGAGCAGTACTTC. Amino acid sequence: CASSATGGYEQYF.

The chain combines TRBV6-1 with TRBJ1-5, with TRBD1 matching over 7 bases. Germline CDR1 is MNHNS and CDR2 is SASEGT. The CDR3 runs 16 residues. Trimming removed 8 bases from V and 2 bases from J; junction bases left unmatched: 12. CDR3: CASQTGSNIRNQPQHF. The DNA of the CDR3 is TGTGCCAGCCAGACAGGGAGTAATATCCGCAATCAGCCCCAGCATTTT.

This clonotype was recorded at least ten times. The chain uses TRBV20-1 and TRBJ2-2; D remains ambiguous. This CDR3 spans 14 amino acids. V dropped 0 bases and J dropped 3 bases, with 8 bases sitting between them. Per the germline V gene, CDR1 is DFQATT and CDR2 is SNEGSKA (reference sequence). The chain's CDR3 is CSARDGVDTGELFF. The CDR3 DNA reads TGCAGTGCTAGAGATGGTGTCGACACCGGGGAGCTGTTTTTT.

The table lists this clonotype with many counts. This chain links TRBV9 with TRBJ2-7, with D possibly TRBD2 on 6 matching bases. Germline assignment: CDR1 SGDLS and CDR2 YYNGEE. V dropped 4 bases and J dropped 0 bases, with 17 bases sitting between them. The CDR3 sequence is 16 residues long. CDR3 residues: CASSPFTSSSSYEQYF. CDR3 DNA: TGTGCCAGCAGCCCATTTACTAGCTCGAGCTCCTACGAGCAGTACTTC.

The rearrangement joins TRBV5-1 to TRBJ2-2; D gene uncertain. The CDR3 contains 14 residues. Germline V gene data show CDR1 as SGHRS and CDR2 as YFSETQ. Trimming cost V 8 bases and J 0 bases, with 11 bases left between them. The CDR3 protein is CASFRVPNTGELFF. CDR3 nucleotide sequence: TGCGCCAGTTTCCGGGTTCCGAACACCGGGGAGCTGTTTTTT.

V and J are TRBV19 and TRBJ1-1; a possible D gene is TRBD1 (5 bases). V lost 1 base and J lost 1, with 13 bases in between. The CDR3 is 16 amino acids. From germline, CDR1 is LNHDA and CDR2 SQIVND (reference sequence). CDR3 coding DNA: TGTGCCAGTAGTATAGGCCGGACACAATCGAACACTGAAGCTTTCTTT. It encodes CASSIGRTQSNTEAFF.